This T cell receptor (beta chain) is from a study of T-cell memory formation after mild COVID-19. Overall study results and limits: Some responding clones appeared in pre-infection memory, suggesting cross-reactive memory joined.

In TCRdb, the 5' RACE reads were re-called with MiXCR into one record per CDR3 protein. The sample consists of about 150,000 distinct CDR3 sequences, 14% of them appearing once. V gave up 5 bases and J gave up 12 bases, with 17 bases separating them. Germline V gene sequence: CDR1 SGHTA, CDR2 FQGNSA. The CDR3 is 13 residues long. A remark on this clonotype: Its target is not known.

The specimen was PBMCs or a T cell subset sorted from them (not recorded which). The rearrangement joins TRBV7-2 to TRBJ2-1; the D is unclear. This receptor was identified in an adult woman who had mild COVID-19 (a few samples of this study predate the infection). Cell type and time point are not known. CDR3 sequence (DNA): TGTGCCAGCAGCCCCTACCTGGGCAAGGGGCAGTTCTTC. It encodes CASSPYLGKGQFF.